The next 23 T cell receptor beta chains were all read from a single sample in a study of neoadjuvant anti-PD-1 for oral cavity cancer. TCRdb's copy holds only in-frame clones and misses some; the assay was immunoSEQ multiplex PCR. The sample has 15,000 or so clones, around 62% seen once; the top ten hold about 3%. The source was PBMCs, collected before nivolumab (anti-PD-1) treatment. The receptors shown here come from a person aged 35 to 85 with oral cavity squamous cell carcinoma.

The V gene is TRBV6-1, the J gene TRBJ1-3; TRBD1 is a possible D gene (5 bases). Trimming stripped 2 bases from V and 0 bases from J, with 8 bases between. Germline CDR1 reads MNHNS; CDR2 reads SASEGT. CDR3 length: 15 residues. CDR3 sequence (DNA): TGTGCCAGCAGTGAAAGGGGACCCTCTGGAAACACCATATATTTT. Translated, it gives CASSERGPSGNTIYF.

This chain connects TRBV10-2 to TRBJ1-1, with D possibly TRBD1 on 6 matching bases. Germline V gene lookup returns CDR1 WSHSY and CDR2 SAAADI. The V and J ends lost 6 bases and 1 base respectively, with 15 bases between them. This CDR3 is built from 15 residues. For the CDR3, the DNA is TGCGCCAGCAGCCCCCGTTCGGGGGCGAACACTGAAGCTTTCTTT. Its translation: CASSPRSGANTEAFF.

This chain uses TRBV5-1 with TRBJ2-2; possible D gene TRBD1, 5 bases. Deletions cut 3 bases from V and 0 bases from J, with 9 bases between. The CDR3 extends over 15 amino acids. CDR1 and CDR2 from the germline V gene are SGHRS and YFSETQ. This chain's CDR3 is CASSSSGPNTGELFF. In DNA, the CDR3 is TGCGCCAGCAGCTCGTCAGGGCCGAACACCGGGGAGCTGTTTTTT.

The chain carries TRBV5-6 and TRBJ2-5; the D gene is possibly TRBD2 (5 bases). Germline CDR1 is SGHDT and CDR2 is YYEEEE. The CDR3 has 14 residues. Trimming cost V 2 bases and J 5 bases, with 13 bases left between them. The CDR3 region has the DNA TGTGCCAGCAGCTTCTCACTAGTCTCGGAGACCCAGTACTTC. This codes for CASSFSLVSETQYF.

In the case of this clone: A read error may produce the germline difference seen at one junction end. The chain has TRBV7-3 and TRBJ1-2; D is uncertain. This CDR3 has 14 residues. CDR1 and CDR2 (germline): SGHTA, FQGTGA. CDR3 loop: CASSFGEADTPDSF. The CDR3 nucleotides read TGTGCCAGCAGCTTCGGGGAAGCCGACACCCCCGATTCCTTC.

The CDR3 bases are TGTGCCAGCAGTGCAAATACGCAGTATTTT. It is translated as CASSANTQYF. The V and J genes are TRBV2 and TRBJ2-3; D not certain. The CDR3 totals 10 residues. Trimming stripped 4 bases from V and 7 bases from J, with 3 bases between. From germline, CDR1 is SNHLY and CDR2 FYNNEI.

V usage is TRBV11-1 and J usage is TRBJ2-5, with D possibly TRBD2 on 5 matching bases. Germline CDR1 SGHAT, CDR2 FQDESV (reference sequence). Between the trimmed V and J ends, which lost 1 base and 8 bases, there was a span of 14 bases. The CDR3 has 14 residues. The CDR3 nucleotides are TGTGCCAGCAGCTTAGTGGAACAAGGAGGAACCCAGTACTTC. It is translated as CASSLVEQGGTQYF.

Only one count was recorded for this clone. The CDR3 here is CASSSLRRYVAGEATRDTQYF. DNA of the CDR3: TGCGCCAGCAGCTCTCTAAGGCGGTATGTCGCGGGGGAGGCAACGAGGGATACGCAGTATTTT. The J gene is TRBJ2-3, the V gene TRBV5-1; 7 bases map to TRBD2. The junction had 28 bases not matched to a gene; V was cut back by 3 bases and J by 6 bases. Germline loops: CDR1 SGHRS, CDR2 YFSETQ. This CDR3 has 21 amino acids.

V gene TRBV4-1 combines with J gene TRBJ2-1; the D is unclear. The CDR3 runs to 15 residues. The germline V gene has CDR1 MGHRA and CDR2 YSYEKL. The V end was cut by 4 bases, the J end by 4 bases, with 14 bases between. In nucleotides, the CDR3 is TGCGCCAGCAGCCTTTATAACCGCGGATACAATGAGCAGTTCTTC. It yields the protein CASSLYNRGYNEQFF.

The V and J genes are TRBV27 and TRBJ1-4; maybe TRBD1 (5 bases). CDR1 is MNHEY, CDR2 SMNVEV, per germline (reference sequence). This CDR3 comprises 18 residues. V lost 6 bases, J lost 3 bases, and 23 bases lay in between. In DNA, the CDR3 is TGTGCCAGCAGCCGCAGACCAAACTCAGGGATGGCTAATGAAAAACTGTTTTTT. It encodes CASSRRPNSGMANEKLFF.

The rearrangement uses TRBV5-1 and TRBJ2-1, with 9 bases fitting TRBD1. In germline, CDR1 is SGHRS, CDR2 YFSETQ. This CDR3 has 17 residues. V lost 4 bases to trimming and J lost 9 bases; unmatched junction nucleotides: 17. The CDR3 nucleotides read TGCGCCAGCAGCAGGGCGTCAGGGACAGGGCGAATGATTGAGCAGTTCTTC. Translated: CASSRASGTGRMIEQFF.

In its sample, this clone was seen a few times. The chain recombines TRBV27 with TRBJ1-3; 8 positions match TRBD1. CDR1 is MNHEY, CDR2 SMNVEV, per germline (reference sequence). J gave up 4 bases and V 5 bases, and 10 bases lay outside the gene matches. The CDR3 is 16 residues long. CDR3 sequence (DNA): TGTGCCAGCAGTCCAGCCCGGACAGGGAAAGGAAACACCATATATTTT. The encoded protein is CASSPARTGKGNTIYF.

V gene TRBV6-6 combines with J gene TRBJ2-4, with TRBD2 as a possible D gene (6 bases). Germline CDR1 reads MNHNY; CDR2 reads SVGAGI (reference sequence). The CDR3 length is 16 residues. V lost 8 bases to trimming and J lost 1 base, with 18 bases between them. The CDR3 protein is CASRAPLALAKNIQYF. The CDR3 nucleotides are TGTGCCAGCCGGGCTCCCCTAGCGCTTGCCAAAAACATTCAGTACTTC.

This chain links TRBV4-2 with TRBJ2-2, with 9 bases fitting TRBD1. Germline V gene lookup returns CDR1 LGHNA and CDR2 YNFKEQ. The V gene end was trimmed by 4 bases and the J gene end by 7 bases; junction bases not matched to a gene: 10. The CDR3 is made up of 16 amino acids. The CDR3 region is CASSRPQGAQGGELFF. CDR3 DNA: TGTGCCAGCAGCCGACCACAGGGGGCGCAAGGCGGGGAGCTGTTTTTT.

The chain is built from TRBV5-5 and TRBJ1-1; TRBD1 might be the D (5 bases). The CDR3 runs to 12 residues. CDR1 SGHKS and CDR2 YYEKEE come from the germline V gene (reference sequence). V lost 3 bases to trimming and J lost 7 bases, with 10 bases between them. The CDR3 loop reads CASSWGWNEAFF. DNA for the CDR3: TGTGCCAGCAGCTGGGGGTGGAATGAAGCTTTCTTT.

J is TRBJ2-1 and V is TRBV6-1; 11 bases fit TRBD2. The CDR3 contains 15 residues. Germline CDR1 and CDR2: MNHNS and SASEGT. V trimming: 5 bases; J trimming: 5 bases; junction bases outside the gene matches: 5. The DNA of the CDR3 is TGTGCCAGCAGTTTCCTAGCGGGGGGAAACAATGAGCAGTTCTTC. This encodes CASSFLAGGNNEQFF.

The rearrangement uses TRBV19 and TRBJ1-6, with D possibly being TRBD1 (5 bases). CDR1 is LNHDA, CDR2 SQIVND, per germline (reference sequence). Deletions cut 3 bases from V and 3 bases from J, with 9 bases between. CDR3 length equals 15 residues. CDR3 coding DNA: TGTGCCAGTAGTATTCGGGGCAGCTATAATTCACCCCTCCACTTT. Encoded protein: CASSIRGSYNSPLHF. Based on the CDR3 plus reference TRBV19 and TRBJ1-6, the full variable domain is DGGITQSPKYLFRKEGQNVTLSCEQNLNHDAMYWYRQDPGQGLRLIYYSQIVNDFQKGDIAEGYSVSREKKESFPLTVTSAQKNPTAFYLCASSIRGSYNSPLHFGNGTRLTVT.

The genes are TRBV4-1 and TRBJ1-1, with D hard to call. V lost 3 bases to trimming and J lost 6 bases, with 17 bases between them. Per germline, CDR1 MGHRA and CDR2 YSYEKL. The CDR3 loop spans 15 amino acids. In DNA, the CDR3 is TGCGCCAGCAGCCACCCCGTCCGGGAACCCGCTGAAGCTTTCTTT. As protein: CASSHPVREPAEAFF.

The chain is built from TRBV5-6 and TRBJ2-6, with TRBD2 matching 14 bases. Germline loops: CDR1 SGHDT, CDR2 YYEEEE. There are 17 residues in the CDR3. Losses at the gene ends were 3 bases for V and 2 bases for J; bases not matched to a gene: 1. This chain's CDR3 is CASSSGLAGAGANVLTF. The DNA for the CDR3 is TGTGCCAGCAGCTCGGGACTAGCGGGGGCTGGGGCCAACGTCCTGACTTTC. The whole variable domain, filled in from reference TRBV5-6 and TRBJ2-6, reads DAGVTQSPTHLIKTRGQQVTLRCSPKSGHDTVSWYQQALGQGPQFIFQYYEEEERQRGNFPDRFSGHQFPNYSSELNVNALLLGDSALYLCASSSGLAGAGANVLTFGAGSRLTVL.

The chain combines TRBV6-1 with TRBJ1-2; TRBD1 matches at 10 bases. The CDR3 spans 15 residues. Looked up from germline, CDR1 is MNHNS and CDR2 is SASEGT. The junction had 9 bases not matched to a gene; V was cut back by 5 bases and J by 6 bases. The CDR3 loop reads CASSSRDRGLDGYTF. The CDR3 region has the DNA TGTGCCAGCAGTTCCCGAGACAGGGGGCTTGATGGCTACACCTTC.

This sequence joins TRBV27 and TRBJ2-2; D is unresolved. Germline CDR1 and CDR2: MNHEY and SMNVEV (reference sequence). V was trimmed by 5 bases and J by 5 bases, leaving 18 bases between them. This CDR3 contains 16 residues. The CDR3 protein is CASSLATQIRTGELFF. DNA for the CDR3: TGTGCCAGCAGTCTCGCCACCCAAATCAGAACCGGGGAGCTGTTTTTT.

The chain recombines TRBV7-8 with TRBJ1-6; no reliable D call. CDR3 length equals 14 residues. The germline V gene encodes CDR1 SGHVS and CDR2 FQNEAQ. V dropped 1 base and J dropped 8 bases, with 9 bases sitting between them. The CDR3 reads CASSLDPTYSPLHF. DNA of the CDR3: TGTGCCAGCAGCTTAGATCCCACCTATTCACCCCTCCACTTT.

The chain joins TRBV7-2 to TRBJ1-1; 7 bases are shared with TRBD1. After removal of 7 bases from V and 7 bases from J, the junction contained 12 bases not matched to a gene. Germline V lookup: CDR1 SGHTA, CDR2 FQGNSA. The CDR3 is 14 amino acids. The CDR3 coding sequence is TGTGCCAGCAACCCGAGGACAGGATGGGGTGAAGCTTTCTTT. This sequence encodes CASNPRTGWGEAFF.